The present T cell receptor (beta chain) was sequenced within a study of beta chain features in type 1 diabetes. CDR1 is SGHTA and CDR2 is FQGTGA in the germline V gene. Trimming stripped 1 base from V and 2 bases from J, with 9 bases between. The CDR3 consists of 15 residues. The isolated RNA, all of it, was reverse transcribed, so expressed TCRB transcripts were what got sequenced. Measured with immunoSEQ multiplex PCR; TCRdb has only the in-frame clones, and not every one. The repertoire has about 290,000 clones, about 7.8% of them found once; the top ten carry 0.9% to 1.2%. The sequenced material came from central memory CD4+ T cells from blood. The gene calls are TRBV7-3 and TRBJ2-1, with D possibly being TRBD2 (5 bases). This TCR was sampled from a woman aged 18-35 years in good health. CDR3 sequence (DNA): TGTGCCAGCAGCTTAAACCGGGGAGCCTACAATGAGCAGTTCTTC. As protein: CASSLNRGAYNEQFF.